The rows below give T cell receptor beta chains drawn from one sample of a study of T cells in Graves' hyperthyroidism and ophthalmopathy. A single record per CDR3 protein comes from TCRdb applying MiXCR to the multiplex PCR reads. The table records 540,000 or so distinct CDR3 sequences, less than 20% of them present only once. The sequenced material came from blood. The receptors were sampled from a woman under 40 with Graves' hyperthyroidism. Each CDR3 is given without its conserved first and last residue. D genes are given only for firm matches.

v_call	j_call	d_call	cdr3_aa
TRBV27	TRBJ2-2	-	ASSPGGWELF
TRBV20-1	TRBJ2-2	-	SARDTRNTGELF
TRBV7-6	TRBJ2-3	-	ASSLSPMADSTDTQY
TRBV2	TRBJ2-2	-	ASSEVKNTGELF
TRBV9	TRBJ2-7	-	ASSPHLGLNSYEQY
TRBV5-4	TRBJ1-2	-	ASSSGTLYGYT
TRBV5-6	TRBJ2-7	TRBD1	ASSLEQGYTYEQY
TRBV7-9	TRBJ2-1	-	ASSLGVGTGEQF
TRBV18	TRBJ2-1	TRBD2	ASSPGAGVYNEQF
TRBV12-3/TRBV12-4	TRBJ1-2	-	ASSLSRGTGGVYGYT
TRBV6-7	TRBJ2-1	TRBD2	ASRRTSGSLYNEQF
TRBV4-1	TRBJ1-4	TRBD1	ASSQVLGQGSEKLF
TRBV6-2/TRBV6-3	TRBJ1-1	-	ASSTANTEAF
TRBV6-1	TRBJ1-1	-	ASSKGVGIGTEAF
TRBV3-1	TRBJ2-3	-	ASSQGGADTQY
TRBV20-1	TRBJ2-1	TRBD2	SAGTGLGDEQF
TRBV3-1	TRBJ1-2	TRBD1	ASSPRTGGAGGGCT
TRBV12-5	TRBJ2-3	TRBD1	ASGTPFRQGPQY
TRBV7-9	TRBJ2-7	-	ASSSADKDPLEQY
TRBV6-1	TRBJ2-5	-	ASRKTGKETQY
TRBV7-9	TRBJ1-1	-	ASSLSLGTEAF
TRBV20-1	TRBJ2-7	-	SAASGGDEQY
TRBV6-5	TRBJ2-7	TRBD1	ASSYDRESSYEQY
TRBV29-1	TRBJ1-2	-	SVRGYYGYT
TRBV7-2	TRBJ1-3	-	ASSVTLVGNTIY
TRBV19	TRBJ2-1	TRBD2	ASSIYGTSGDQSYNEQF
TRBV20-1	TRBJ1-5	-	SAWTGPENQPQH
TRBV12-3/TRBV12-4	TRBJ2-1	-	ASSIPRPGPDSFYNEQF
TRBV27	TRBJ2-5	-	ASSFKGMLETQY
TRBV18	TRBJ2-7	TRBD2	ASSPPGLANYEQY
TRBV7-3	TRBJ2-7	TRBD2	ASSRLAGESVQY
TRBV20-1	TRBJ1-1	-	SATENTEAF
TRBV7-2	TRBJ2-7	TRBD2	ASSLPAGTSDYEQY
TRBV12-3/TRBV12-4	TRBJ2-1	-	ASSTLGGGSNEQF
TRBV6-2/TRBV6-3	TRBJ2-7	TRBD1	ASSPPGQPQGTSYEQY
TRBV6-1	TRBJ2-2	TRBD2	ASNANPGLAGAGNTGELF
TRBV11-2	TRBJ2-1	TRBD2	ASSLESGGHEQF
TRBV7-9	TRBJ2-3	TRBD2	ASSTTTGSGRAGGTDTQY
TRBV5-5	TRBJ2-1	TRBD2	ASSLNRLGGGSNEQF
TRBV5-1	TRBJ2-7	-	ASSSQNGYEQY
TRBV27	TRBJ2-3	-	ASSLFSLHTQY
TRBV20-1	TRBJ2-7	-	SAREGHRDYEQY
TRBV7-9	TRBJ2-1	-	ASSDGNFNEQF
TRBV11-2	TRBJ2-3	-	ASSLDAGGGDTQY
TRBV5-1	TRBJ2-1	TRBD2	ASRGLAGLNEQF
TRBV4-1	TRBJ2-3	TRBD1	ASSQGDRDVDTQY
TRBV20-1	TRBJ2-3	TRBD2	SAPASGADTQY
TRBV7-6	TRBJ1-6	-	ASSLFAEIDRVNSPLH
TRBV7-3	TRBJ2-2	TRBD1	ASSPQRTGDTGELF
TRBV28	TRBJ1-3	TRBD1	ASSAPGQTLSGNTIY